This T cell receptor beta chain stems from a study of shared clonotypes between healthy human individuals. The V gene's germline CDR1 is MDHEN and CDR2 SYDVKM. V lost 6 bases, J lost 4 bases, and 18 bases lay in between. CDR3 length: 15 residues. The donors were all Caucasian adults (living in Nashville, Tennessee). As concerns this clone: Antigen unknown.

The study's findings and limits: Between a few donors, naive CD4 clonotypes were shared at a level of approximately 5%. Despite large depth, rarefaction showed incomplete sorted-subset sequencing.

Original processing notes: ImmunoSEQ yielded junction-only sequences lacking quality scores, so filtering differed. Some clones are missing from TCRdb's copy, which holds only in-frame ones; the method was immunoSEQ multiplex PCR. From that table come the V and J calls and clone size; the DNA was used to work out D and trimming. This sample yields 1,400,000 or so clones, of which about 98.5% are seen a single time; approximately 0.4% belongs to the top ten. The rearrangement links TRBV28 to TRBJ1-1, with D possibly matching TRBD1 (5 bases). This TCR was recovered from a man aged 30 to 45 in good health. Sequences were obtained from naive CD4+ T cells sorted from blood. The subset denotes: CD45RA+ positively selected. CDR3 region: CASRRTSRGRTEAFF. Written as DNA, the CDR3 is TGTGCCAGCAGACGTACTAGTAGGGGCCGCACTGAAGCTTTCTTT.